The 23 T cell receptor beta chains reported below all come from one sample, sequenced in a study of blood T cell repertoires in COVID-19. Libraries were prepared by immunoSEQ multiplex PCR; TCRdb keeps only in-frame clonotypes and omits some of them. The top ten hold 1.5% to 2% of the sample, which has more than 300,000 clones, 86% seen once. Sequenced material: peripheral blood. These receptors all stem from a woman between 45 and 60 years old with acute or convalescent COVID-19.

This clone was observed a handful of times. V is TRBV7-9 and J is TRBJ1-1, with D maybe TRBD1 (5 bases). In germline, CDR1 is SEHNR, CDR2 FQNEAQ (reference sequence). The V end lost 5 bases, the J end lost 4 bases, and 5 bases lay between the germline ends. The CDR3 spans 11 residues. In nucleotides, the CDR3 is TGTGCCAGCAGCCAGGGCACTGAAGCTTTCTTT. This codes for CASSQGTEAFF. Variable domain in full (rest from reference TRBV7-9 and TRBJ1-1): DTGVSQNPRHKITKRGQNVTFRCDPISEHNRLYWYRQTLGQGPEFLTYFQNEAQLEKSRLLSDRFSAERPKGSFSTLEIQRTEQGDSAMYLCASSQGTEAFFGQGTRLTVV.

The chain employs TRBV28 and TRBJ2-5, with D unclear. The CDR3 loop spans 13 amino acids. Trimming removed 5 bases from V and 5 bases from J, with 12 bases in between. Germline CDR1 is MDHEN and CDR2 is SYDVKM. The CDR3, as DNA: TGTGCCAGCAGTCCTCTGAGTCGGGAGACCCAGTACTTC. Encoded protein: CASSPLSRETQYF.

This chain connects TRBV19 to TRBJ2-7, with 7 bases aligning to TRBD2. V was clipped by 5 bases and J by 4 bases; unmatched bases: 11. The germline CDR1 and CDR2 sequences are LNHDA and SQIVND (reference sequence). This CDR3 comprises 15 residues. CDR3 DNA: TGTGCCAGTAGTGCATCTGCGACTAGCCTGTACGAGCAGTACTTC. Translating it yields CASSASATSLYEQYF.

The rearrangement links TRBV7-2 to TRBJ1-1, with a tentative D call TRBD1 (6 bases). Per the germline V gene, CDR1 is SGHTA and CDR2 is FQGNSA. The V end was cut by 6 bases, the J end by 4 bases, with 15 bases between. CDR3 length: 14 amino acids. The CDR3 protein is CASSRWGPGTEAFF. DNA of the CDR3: TGTGCCAGCAGTCGATGGGGGCCGGGCACTGAAGCTTTCTTT.

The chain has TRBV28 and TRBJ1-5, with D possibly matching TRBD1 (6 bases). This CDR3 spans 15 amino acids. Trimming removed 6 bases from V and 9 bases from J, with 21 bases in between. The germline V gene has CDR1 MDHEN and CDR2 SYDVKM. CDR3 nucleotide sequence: TGTGCCAGCAGGCACCCGGGAACAGGGTTTCGGCCCCAGCATTTT. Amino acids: CASRHPGTGFRPQHF.

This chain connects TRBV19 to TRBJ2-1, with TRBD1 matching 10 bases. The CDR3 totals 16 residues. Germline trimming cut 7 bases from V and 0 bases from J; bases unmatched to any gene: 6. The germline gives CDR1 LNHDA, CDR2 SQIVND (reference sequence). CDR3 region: CASTQGQGYSYNEQFF. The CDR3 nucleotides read TGTGCCAGTACCCAGGGACAGGGGTACTCCTACAATGAGCAGTTCTTC.

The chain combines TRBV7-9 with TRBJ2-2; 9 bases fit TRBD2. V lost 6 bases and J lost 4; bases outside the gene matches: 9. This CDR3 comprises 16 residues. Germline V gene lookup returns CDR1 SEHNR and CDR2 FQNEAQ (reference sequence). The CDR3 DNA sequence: TGTGCCAGCAGTCATACTAGCGGGTCCTTCACCGGGGAGCTGTTTTTT. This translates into CASSHTSGSFTGELFF.

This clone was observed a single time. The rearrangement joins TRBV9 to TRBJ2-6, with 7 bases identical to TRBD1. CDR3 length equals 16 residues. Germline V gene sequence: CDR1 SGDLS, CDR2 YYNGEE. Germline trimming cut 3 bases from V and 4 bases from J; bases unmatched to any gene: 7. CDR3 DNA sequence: TGTGCCAGCAGCGCCCTTGGGACAGCCGGGGCCAACGTCCTGACTTTC. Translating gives CASSALGTAGANVLTF.

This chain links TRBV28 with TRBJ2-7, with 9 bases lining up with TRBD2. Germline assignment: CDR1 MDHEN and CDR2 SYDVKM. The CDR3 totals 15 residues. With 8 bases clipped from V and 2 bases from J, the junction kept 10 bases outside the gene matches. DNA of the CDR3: TGTGCCAGCCTTCCCGGGGCTAGCGGGGCCTACGAGCAGTACTTC. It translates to CASLPGASGAYEQYF. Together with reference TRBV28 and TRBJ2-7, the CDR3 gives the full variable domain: DVKVTQSSRYLVKRTGEKVFLECVQDMDHENMFWYRQDPGLGLRLIYFSYDVKMKEKGDIPEGYSVSREKKERFSLILESASTNQTSMYLCASLPGASGAYEQYFGPGTRLTVT.

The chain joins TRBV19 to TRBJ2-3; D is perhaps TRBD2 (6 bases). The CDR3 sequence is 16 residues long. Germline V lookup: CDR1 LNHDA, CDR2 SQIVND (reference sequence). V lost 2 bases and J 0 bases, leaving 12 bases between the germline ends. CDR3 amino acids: CASSISPGTSTDTQYF. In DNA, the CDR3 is TGTGCCAGTAGTATAAGCCCAGGGACTAGCACAGATACGCAGTATTTT.

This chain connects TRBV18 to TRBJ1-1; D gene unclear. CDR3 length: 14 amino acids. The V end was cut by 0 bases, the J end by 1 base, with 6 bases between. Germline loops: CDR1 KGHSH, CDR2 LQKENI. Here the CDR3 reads CASSPPGENTEAFF. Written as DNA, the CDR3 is TGTGCCAGCTCACCACCGGGAGAGAACACTGAAGCTTTCTTT.

The CDR3 sequence: CASRAGRNYGYTF. The CDR3 coding sequence is TGTGCCAGCAGGGCGGGGAGGAACTATGGCTACACCTTC. The chain joins TRBV2 to TRBJ1-2; D is undetermined. The germline V gene encodes CDR1 SNHLY and CDR2 FYNNEI. The ends were cut back, 6 bases at V and 2 bases at J, with 10 bases in the middle. This CDR3 region has 13 residues.

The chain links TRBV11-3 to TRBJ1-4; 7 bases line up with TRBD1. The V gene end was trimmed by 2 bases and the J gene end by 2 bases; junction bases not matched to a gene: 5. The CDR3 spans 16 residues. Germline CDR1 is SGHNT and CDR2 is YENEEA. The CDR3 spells CASSLLRGRTNEKLFF. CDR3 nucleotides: TGTGCCAGCAGCTTATTGAGGGGGCGGACTAATGAAAAACTGTTTTTT.

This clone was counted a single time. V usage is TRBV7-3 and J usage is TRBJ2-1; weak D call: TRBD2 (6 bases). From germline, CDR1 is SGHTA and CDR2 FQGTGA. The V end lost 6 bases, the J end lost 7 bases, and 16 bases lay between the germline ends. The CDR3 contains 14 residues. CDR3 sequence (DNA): TGTGCCAGCAGTACTGACCGGGACTCAAATGAGCAGTTCTTC. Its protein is CASSTDRDSNEQFF.

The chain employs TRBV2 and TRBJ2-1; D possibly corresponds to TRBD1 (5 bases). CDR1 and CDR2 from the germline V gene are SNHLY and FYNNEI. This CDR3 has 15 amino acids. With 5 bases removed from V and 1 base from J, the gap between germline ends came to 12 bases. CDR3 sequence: CASSRQIASYNEQFF. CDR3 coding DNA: TGTGCCAGCAGTCGACAGATCGCTTCCTACAATGAGCAGTTCTTC.

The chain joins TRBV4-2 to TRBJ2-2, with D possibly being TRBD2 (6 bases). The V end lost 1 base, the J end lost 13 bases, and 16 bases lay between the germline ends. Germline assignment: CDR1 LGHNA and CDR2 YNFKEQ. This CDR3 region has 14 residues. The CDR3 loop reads CASSQGDSGARLFF. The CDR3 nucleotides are TGTGCCAGCAGCCAAGGGGATAGCGGAGCTCGGCTGTTTTTT.

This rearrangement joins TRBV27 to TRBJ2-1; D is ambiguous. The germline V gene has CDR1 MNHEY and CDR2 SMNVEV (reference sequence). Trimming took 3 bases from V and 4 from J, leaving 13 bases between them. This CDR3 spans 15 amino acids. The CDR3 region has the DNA TGTGCCAGCAGTTTTCAAGCGAGCGTATACAATGAGCAGTTCTTC. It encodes CASSFQASVYNEQFF.

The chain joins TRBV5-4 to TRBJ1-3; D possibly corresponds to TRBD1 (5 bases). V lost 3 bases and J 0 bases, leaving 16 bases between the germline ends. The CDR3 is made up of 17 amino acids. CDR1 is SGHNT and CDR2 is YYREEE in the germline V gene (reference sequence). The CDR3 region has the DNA TGTGCCAGCAGCTCAAATCCCAGGGCGGACTCTGGAAACACCATATATTTT. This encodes CASSSNPRADSGNTIYF.

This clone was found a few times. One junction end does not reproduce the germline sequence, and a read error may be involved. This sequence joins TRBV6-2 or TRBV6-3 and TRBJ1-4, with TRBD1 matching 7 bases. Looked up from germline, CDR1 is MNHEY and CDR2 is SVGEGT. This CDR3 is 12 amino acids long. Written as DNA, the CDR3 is TGTGCCAGCAGTTCCACTAGACAGGGACGGGAGTTT. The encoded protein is CASSSTRQGREF.

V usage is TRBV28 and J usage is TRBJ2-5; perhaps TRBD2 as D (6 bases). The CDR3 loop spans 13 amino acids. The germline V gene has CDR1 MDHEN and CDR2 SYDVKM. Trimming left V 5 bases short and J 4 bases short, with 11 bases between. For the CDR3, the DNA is TGTGCCAGCAGTCGTAAAGCGGGAGAGACCCAGTACTTC. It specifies CASSRKAGETQYF.

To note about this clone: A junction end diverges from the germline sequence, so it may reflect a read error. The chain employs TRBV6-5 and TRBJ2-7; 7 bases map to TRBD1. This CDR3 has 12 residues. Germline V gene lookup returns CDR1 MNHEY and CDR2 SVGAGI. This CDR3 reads CASSYQGQEENF. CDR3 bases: TGTGCCAGCAGTTACCAAGGACAGGAGGAAAACTTC.

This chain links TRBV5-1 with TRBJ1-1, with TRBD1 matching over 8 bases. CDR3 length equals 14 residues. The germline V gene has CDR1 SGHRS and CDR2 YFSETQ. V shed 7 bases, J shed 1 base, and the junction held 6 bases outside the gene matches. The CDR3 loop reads CASERTGQNTEAFF. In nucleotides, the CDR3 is TGCGCCAGCGAGAGGACAGGGCAGAACACTGAAGCTTTCTTT. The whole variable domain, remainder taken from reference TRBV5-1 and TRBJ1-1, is KAGVTQTPRYLIKTRGQQVTLSCSPISGHRSVSWYQQTPGQGLQFLFEYFSETQRNKGNFPGRFSGRQFSNSRSEMNVSTLELGDSALYLCASERTGQNTEAFFGQGTRLTVV.

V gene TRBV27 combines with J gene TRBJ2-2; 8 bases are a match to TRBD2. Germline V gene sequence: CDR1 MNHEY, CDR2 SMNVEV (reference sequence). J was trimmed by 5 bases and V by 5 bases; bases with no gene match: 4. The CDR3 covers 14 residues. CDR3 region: CASSKGLVTGELFF. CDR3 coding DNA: TGTGCCAGCAGTAAGGGACTAGTTACCGGGGAGCTGTTTTTT.